This note documents a single TCR beta chain sequence. This clonotype was detected many times. The antigen it recognizes is unknown. Base-call qualities are not available, and no considerably larger clone is one nucleotide away. Receptor amplification or capture employed multiplex PCR. Sequencing used an Illumina HiSeq 4000. To build TCR beta libraries, CDR3 regions were amplified by Arm-PCR using iRepertoire HTBI primers. PCR products were gel purified before sequencing. Per the authors' processing: Across samples, about 64 TRBV and 15 or so TRBJ segments were identified and used for gene usage analysis of CDR3 amino acid clonotypes. COPE and FqMerger were used to merge the filtered high-quality paired reads into contigs. BLAST was used to align contigs to IMGT TRBV, TRBD and TRBJ reference genes, with CDR3 defined following IMGT. Any clonotype with a frequency above 0.1% was counted as a highly expanded clone. Shannon entropy was used to measure repertoire diversity, and the Gini coefficient was used to measure V-J evenness. A clonotype was considered public if more than one individual shared it. TCRdb trimmed public reads at Q25 via fastp, called clones via MiXCR and kept in-frame beta chains. Entries are consolidated by CDR3 protein sequence, retaining the most common genes and DNA. These V and J calls derive from TCRdb rather than the authors' analysis. The sample table holds under 700,000 distinct CDR3 sequences, of which 16% were seen once. The ten largest make up approximately 25% of the sample.

The time point label, as the study defines it: newly diagnosed GD, antithyroid drugs for less than 3 months. For both TCR sequencing and RNA sequencing, RNA was extracted from PBMCs in TRIzol. Graves' disease was diagnosed according to American Thyroid Association guidelines. Recruitment of patients was carried out at an endocrinology department in Xi'an, China. From each patient, 7.5 to 10 milliliters of peripheral blood was collected into an EDTA anticoagulant tube. Ficoll Paque Plus density gradient separation was used to isolate PBMCs, and no further T cell sorting was performed. An Agilent 2100 Bioanalyzer and agarose gel were used to assess RNA quality, and a NanoDrop 2000 was used to measure RNA concentration. CDR1 is given as KGHDR and CDR2 as SFDVKD, both from the germline V gene. Deletion took 0 bases off V and 5 bases off J, with a span of 18 bases between the germline ends. From the cysteine through the phenylalanine, the CDR3 covers 17 amino acids. Of all the DNA, just the CDR3 is kept, 51 bases in frame from base 1.

The source of the sample is a study of regulatory T cells in long-lasting Graves disease (dated by TCRdb to about 2021). For the wider study: In the newly diagnosed Graves' disease group, patients had been taking antithyroid drugs for less than 3 months. Patients with persistent Graves' disease were compared with patients with newly diagnosed Graves' disease using TCR sequencing and RNA sequencing of peripheral blood. The study was registered as a clinical trial and conducted in China. A total of around 35 samples underwent TCR sequencing, from 13 patients with persistent Graves' disease and 20 or so patients with newly diagnosed Graves' disease.

Here is what the overall study found, with its caveats: Persistent patients shared more public clonotypes among themselves (roughly 2,700) than newly diagnosed patients did (over 900). The authors noted that the small sample size was a limitation that may lower accuracy. Because the primary lesion, thyroid tissue, could not be accessed, the study looked at peripheral blood alone. Persistent disease showed preferential use of TRBV28, TRBJ1-2 and TRBJ2-5, whereas newly diagnosed disease favored TRBV20-1 and TRBJ2-1. Compared with newly diagnosed patients, patients with persistent Graves' disease had lower TCR Shannon entropy and fewer highly expanded clones, which suggests clonal expansion. Sequencing and analysis were restricted to the TCR beta chain.

The same specimen was also included in a second study, on T cells in Graves' hyperthyroidism and ophthalmopathy. As the second paper documents: A patient counted as having stable Graves' hyperthyroidism if no progression to ophthalmopathy occurred over 18 months of follow-up. Hyperthyroidism patients were aged 18 to 65 years and newly diagnosed, with disease duration of less than 2 months. Any patient with an uncontrolled infection, another autoimmune disease, pregnancy or lactation was excluded. Diagnoses relied on clinical symptoms, serum thyroxine and TRAb, thyroid ultrasound and orbital computed tomography. A first-round RT-PCR of the TCR CDR3 used the HTBI primer set with the Qiagen OneStep RT-PCR kit. Blood samples also contained most of the expanded thyroid clonotypes (frequency above 0.001), which suggests that blood repertoires may reflect thyroid immune responses. In cross-validation, a model built on a 13 V-J signature told ophthalmopathy apart from stable hyperthyroidism with 85% to 90% sensitivity and about 81% specificity, and in testing the same model reached 80%/75%. In validation, the model predicted progression to ophthalmopathy a median of approximately 6.3 months before onset, with about 70% sensitivity and more than 72% specificity. To identify distinguishing TCR V-J signatures, a discovery cohort of around 100 patients was used, comprising 43 with Graves' ophthalmopathy and some 60 with stable Graves' hyperthyroidism. An independent validation cohort of about 19 hyperthyroidism patients and roughly 16 patients who later progressed to ophthalmopathy tested prospective prediction of ophthalmopathy. The roughly 90 discovery patients were divided at random into training and test sets in a 7:3 ratio. The study also compared thyroid tissue and blood T-cell repertoires from more than 5 Graves' hyperthyroidism patients. After sampling, hyperthyroidism patients received methimazole starting at 30 mg daily, and ophthalmopathy patients received high-dose intravenous methylprednisolone. A second multiplex PCR round built the libraries, followed by size selection and purification. The libraries were sequenced on an Illumina HiSeq2000 using paired-end 100 bp reads. Raw data were processed with SOAPnuke, discarding reads with adapters, uncalled bases, mean Phred below 15, or no exact constant-primer or identifier match. High-quality paired reads were merged with COPE v1.2.5, and unique nucleotide sequences were defined as clonotypes. Clonotypes were aligned to IMGT TRBV, TRBD and TRBJ reference segments using MiTCR v1.1. The analysis included only V-J combinations with a frequency above 0.0001, which together covered approximately 99% of the repertoires. The TCS score was defined as F50 (clonal expansion) divided by E x V (chaos), with BLOSUM62-based TCRdist calculated between CDR3 peptides within each V-J. Welch's t-statistics and random forest reduced approximately 520 V-J features to 10 to 15, which were used in a naive Bayes classifier (R e1071). No statistical method was used to set the sample size in advance, and investigators knew the group allocation. TCR Vbeta CDR3 sequencing of 130 to 150 peripheral blood samples (under 45 ophthalmopathy, under 80 hyperthyroidism and 17 progressor patients) is reported in the paper.

The source was peripheral blood mononuclear cells (PBMCs), collected at new diagnosis, from a patient treated with antithyroid drugs. The TCR originated in a woman aged 35-60 years with Graves disease. Donor details come from another sample of the same person, matched by shared clones. The rearranged chain carries TRBV24-1 and TRBJ1-1; confidence is insufficient to name the D gene. The DNA is as follows: TGTGCCACCAGTGATTTGCTAGGTCCACTCCTAAGGACTGAAGCTTTCTTT. The resulting protein is CATSDLLGPLLRTEAFF.